The 4 T cell receptor beta chains given below trace back to one sample, sequenced in a study of blood T cells in healthy people across ages. A second PCR of roughly 6 to 12 cycles used a sample-barcoded 5' primer and a J-beta primer mix. TCRdb recomputed calls from the 5' RACE reads with MiXCR, one row per CDR3 protein. Of hundreds of thousands of distinct CDR3 sequences listed, about 43% are singletons. Input material: blood. The receptors were gathered from an elderly man in good health.

This clonotype was observed once. This chain connects TRBV5-1 to TRBJ2-5; the D gene is possibly TRBD2 (6 bases). The germline gives CDR1 SGHRS, CDR2 YFSETQ. This CDR3 spans 16 amino acids. V was cut by 3 bases and J by 2 bases, with 17 bases left in between. The CDR3 sequence: CASSSANRGIQETQYF. In nucleotides, the CDR3 is TGCGCCAGCAGCTCCGCGAACCGGGGGATACAAGAGACCCAGTACTTC. Using reference TRBV5-1 and TRBJ2-5 for the parts outside the CDR3, the full variable domain is KAGVTQTPRYLIKTRGQQVTLSCSPISGHRSVSWYQQTPGQGLQFLFEYFSETQRNKGNFPGRFSGRQFSNSRSEMNVSTLELGDSALYLCASSSANRGIQETQYFGPGTRLLVL.

This clonotype came up a few times. V gene TRBV20-1 combines with J gene TRBJ2-1, with TRBD2 identical over 14 bases. In germline, CDR1 is DFQATT, CDR2 SNEGSKA (reference sequence). CDR3 size: 18 residues. With 2 bases clipped from V and 0 bases from J, the junction kept 6 bases outside the gene matches. The CDR3: CSARLGLAGVSSYNEQFF. As DNA, the CDR3 is TGCAGTGCTAGACTGGGACTAGCGGGGGTAAGCTCCTACAATGAGCAGTTCTTC.

This chain connects TRBV4-1 to TRBJ2-5; D unclear. Germline V CDR1 and CDR2: MGHRA, YSYEKL. V lost 3 bases and J 5 bases, leaving 16 bases between the germline ends. The CDR3 covers 15 residues. CDR3 protein: CASSHSPTEYETQYF. Here the CDR3 DNA reads TGCGCCAGCAGCCATTCACCGACTGAATACGAGACCCAGTACTTC.

Note on this clonotype: A much more abundant neighbour one base away suggests this may be a read error. The chain recombines TRBV20-1 with TRBJ2-1; weak D call: TRBD2 (6 bases). TRBJ2-7 matches the DNA end more closely, so the J call is doubtful. This CDR3 is built from 17 residues. The germline V gene has CDR1 DFQATT and CDR2 SNEGSKA (reference sequence). The CDR3 DNA reads as TGCAGTGCTTTAAAAGACTTAACTAGCTCTGACTACAATGAGCAGTACTTC. It specifies CSALKDLTSSDYNEQYF.